Following are 25 T cell receptor beta chains from one sample sequenced in a study of blood T cells in healthy people across ages. Primers used in a second PCR of about 6 to 11 cycles were a sample-barcoded 5' primer and a J-beta primer mix. TCRdb re-called the 5' RACE reads with MiXCR, one entry per CDR3 protein. Of over 600,000 distinct CDR3 sequences detected, around two fifths appear once; the ten largest clones hold about 32%. Sequenced input: blood. These TCRs come from an elderly man in good health.

This clonotype has at least ten counts. The chain combines TRBV10-3 with TRBJ2-7; D is undetermined. Per the germline V gene, CDR1 is ENHRY and CDR2 is SYGVKD. The CDR3 is 12 residues long. Trimming shortened V by 4 bases and J by 5 bases, and 9 bases separated the two germline ends. CDR3 sequence (DNA): TGTGCCATCAGTGGGACGGGCAACGAGCAGTACTTC. Protein sequence: CAISGTGNEQYF.

This clonotype was picked up one time. J is TRBJ2-7 and V is TRBV29-1; 14 nucleotides match TRBD2. The last part of the DNA fits TRBJ2-5 better; the J call may be wrong. This CDR3 comprises 14 residues. CDR1 SQVTM and CDR2 ANQGSEA come from the germline V gene. In DNA form, the CDR3 reads TGCAGCGTGTCTAGGACTAGCGGGGGGGAGACCCAGTACTTC. Protein: CSVSRTSGGETQYF.

This clonotype turned up a few times. At one end, the junction sequence differs from germline, possibly due to a read error. V and J are TRBV6-2 or TRBV6-3 and TRBJ2-7; 9 bases fit TRBD1. The CDR3 length is 16 residues. From germline, CDR1 is MNHEY and CDR2 SVGEGT. For the CDR3, the DNA is TGTGCCAGCAGTTTCCCGGGACAGGGTCTCTCCCACGAGCAGTACTTC. This encodes CASSFPGQGLSHEQYF.

In this sample, this clonotype turned up many times. The chain employs TRBV20-1 and TRBJ2-7, with D hard to call. This CDR3 is built from 10 residues. The ends were cut back, 5 bases at V and 3 bases at J, with 5 bases in the middle. CDR1 DFQATT and CDR2 SNEGSKA come from the germline V gene (reference sequence). CDR3 protein: CSAANYEQYF. Here the CDR3 DNA reads TGCAGTGCTGCTAACTACGAGCAGTACTTC.

The V call is TRBV7-2, the J call TRBJ2-1; 9 bases are shared with TRBD2. V shed 5 bases, J shed 9 bases, and the junction held 11 bases outside the gene matches. The germline V gene has CDR1 SGHTA and CDR2 FQGNSA. This CDR3 spans 15 amino acids. CDR3 in amino acids: CASSRMAGGLSEQFF. The CDR3 bases are TGTGCCAGCAGCCGTATGGCGGGGGGGTTAAGTGAGCAGTTCTTC.

V usage is TRBV4-1 and J usage is TRBJ2-6; D is possibly TRBD2 (5 bases). The V and J ends lost 0 bases and 4 bases respectively, with 10 bases between them. This CDR3 region has 16 residues. Germline-derived CDR1 and CDR2 are MGHRA and YSYEKL. Here the CDR3 DNA reads TGCGCCAGCAGCCAAGAAATTCCGGGGGGGGCCAACGTCCTGACTTTC. It specifies CASSQEIPGGANVLTF.

Note on this clonotype: Being one base from a much bigger clone, this may be a read error. The CDR3 region is CGSTYEDLSGTQYF. The CDR3 nucleotides read TGTGGCAGCACCTACGAGGACCTCTCAGGGACCCAGTACTTC. J is TRBJ2-5 and V is TRBV6-2 or TRBV6-3; D gene unclear. Germline assignment: CDR1 MNHEY and CDR2 SVGEGT. This CDR3 has 14 residues.

This clonotype was seen many times. The chain carries TRBV20-1 and TRBJ2-7; 8 nucleotides line up with TRBD2. The CDR3 is 14 amino acids. CDR1 and CDR2 (germline): DFQATT, SNEGSKA (reference sequence). Germline trimming cut 5 bases from V and 0 bases from J; bases unmatched to any gene: 6. CDR3 loop: CSAVLAAYSYEQYF. The CDR3 coding sequence is TGCAGTGCTGTACTAGCGGCTTACTCCTACGAGCAGTACTTC.

In the case of this clonotype: A much larger clone differs from this one at a single base, so this may be a read error. This rearrangement joins TRBV7-2 to TRBJ1-1; the match to TRBD1 covers 9 bases. Germline V gene lookup returns CDR1 SGHTA and CDR2 FQGNSA. The CDR3 contains 16 residues. The chain's CDR3 is CACSLPGQGLNTEAFF. CDR3 sequence (DNA): TGTGCCTGCAGCTTACCGGGACAGGGCTTGAACACTGAAGCTTTCTTT.

In its sample, this clonotype was seen many times. V and J are TRBV29-1 and TRBJ1-2; TRBD1 is a possible D gene (6 bases). V gave up 3 bases and J gave up 5 bases, with 16 bases separating them. Germline-derived CDR1 and CDR2 are SQVTM and ANQGSEA. The CDR3 runs 14 residues. CDR3 sequence (DNA): TGCAGCGTTGATGTGGGGGCTATGTTGTATGGCTACACCTTC. It translates to CSVDVGAMLYGYTF. Drawing the rest from reference TRBV29-1 and TRBJ1-2, the complete variable domain is SAVISQKPSRDICQRGTSLTIQCQVDSQVTMMFWYRQQPGQSLTLIATANQGSEATYESGFVIDKFPISRPNLTFSTLTVSNMSPEDSSIYLCSVDVGAMLYGYTFGSGTRLTVV.

The sample holds a few counts of this clonotype. The V call is TRBV19, the J call TRBJ2-5, with D uncertain. The V end was cut by 5 bases, the J end by 3 bases, with 22 bases between. This CDR3 is 17 amino acids long. CDR1 and CDR2 (germline): LNHDA, SQIVND (reference sequence). CDR3 loop: CASSLSRAIGKEETQYF. In DNA form, the CDR3 reads TGTGCCAGTAGTTTGTCTAGGGCCATCGGCAAGGAAGAGACCCAGTACTTC.

The J gene is TRBJ2-7, the V gene TRBV20-1; 8 bases agree with TRBD2. The V gene's germline CDR1 is DFQATT and CDR2 SNEGSKA (reference sequence). There are 16 residues in the CDR3. V shed 0 bases and J 0 bases; nucleotides not matched to a gene: 7. The CDR3 protein is CSARELAGTLSYEQYF. CDR3 DNA: TGCAGTGCTAGAGAGTTAGCGGGGACCCTCTCCTACGAGCAGTACTTC.

The V call is TRBV20-1, the J call TRBJ1-2; D gene uncertain. Germline CDR1 reads DFQATT; CDR2 reads SNEGSKA (reference sequence). V lost 3 bases, J lost 4 bases, and 9 bases lay in between. The CDR3 has 12 residues. CDR3 DNA sequence: TGCAGTGCTAGTTATGGGGTCTATGGCTACACCTTC. As protein: CSASYGVYGYTF.

This clonotype was seen more than once but under ten times. The chain combines TRBV2 with TRBJ1-2; no reliable D call. Trimming shortened V by 6 bases and J by 4 bases, and 18 bases separated the two germline ends. The germline V gene has CDR1 SNHLY and CDR2 FYNNEI. The CDR3 contains 15 residues. CDR3 in amino acids: CASSREREATYGYTF. DNA of the CDR3: TGTGCCAGCAGCCGGGAGAGGGAAGCTACCTATGGCTACACCTTC. The full variable domain, its missing parts supplied by reference TRBV2 and TRBJ1-2, is EPEVTQTPSHQVTQMGQEVILRCVPISNHLYFYWYRQILGQKVEFLVSFYNNEISEKSEIFDDQFSVERPDGSNFTLKIRSTKLEDSAMYFCASSREREATYGYTFGSGTRLTVV.

This clonotype was seen once. This may arise from a read error, as a much more abundant clone is one base away. The J gene is TRBJ2-1, the V gene TRBV5-1, with 11 bases fitting TRBD1. Per the germline V gene, CDR1 is SGHRS and CDR2 is YFSETQ. With V trimmed by 3 bases and J by 14 bases, 4 bases remained unmatched. CDR3 size: 12 residues. The chain's CDR3 is CASSWGQGEEFF. The CDR3 nucleotides read TGCGCCAGCAGCTGGGGACAGGGGGAAGAGTTCTTC.

This chain uses TRBV6-2 or TRBV6-3 with TRBJ2-3; D uncertain. The CDR3 has 16 amino acids. The germline V gene encodes CDR1 MNHEY and CDR2 SVGEGT. Trimming removed 0 bases from V and 0 bases from J, with 10 bases in between. The CDR3 nucleotides are TGTGCCAGCAGTTACTCAACGGTATTTAGCACAGATACGCAGTATTTT. Translation gives CASSYSTVFSTDTQYF.

The table lists this clonotype with a count of one. Since the CDR3 does not end with the conserved phenylalanine or tryptophan, this likely comes from a read error. The chain has TRBV6-2 or TRBV6-3 and TRBJ1-5, with D uncertain. The V end was cut by 9 bases, the J end by 0 bases, with 15 bases between. This CDR3 is built from 15 residues. The germline gives CDR1 MNHEY, CDR2 SVGEGT. The chain's CDR3 is CASRSGRASNQPQHG. The CDR3 DNA sequence: TGTGCCAGTAGATCCGGTAGGGCTAGCAATCAGCCCCAGCATGGT.

This clonotype was seen only a few times. The genes are TRBV6-2 or TRBV6-3 and TRBJ2-1, with 9 bases matching TRBD2. Losses at the gene ends were 5 bases for V and 7 bases for J; bases not matched to a gene: 15. The germline CDR1 and CDR2 sequences are MNHEY and SVGEGT. The length of the CDR3 is 17 residues. The CDR3 region has the DNA TGTGCCAGCAGTAATGGGCTAGCGGGGAAAGTACGAAATGAGCAGTTCTTC. Its translation: CASSNGLAGKVRNEQFF.

The chain recombines TRBV6-2 or TRBV6-3 with TRBJ2-1, with D possibly TRBD1 on 6 matching bases. This CDR3 contains 16 residues. The V gene's germline CDR1 is MNHEY and CDR2 SVGEGT. Trimming removed 0 bases from V and 6 bases from J, with 15 bases in between. In DNA form, the CDR3 reads TGTGCCAGCAGTTACTCGGTCAGGGGCTGGGGCAATGAGCAGTTCTTC. Residues: CASSYSVRGWGNEQFF.

CDR3 amino acids: CATSPIAGTGLTGELFF. As DNA, the CDR3 is TGCGCCACGTCCCCAATCGCCGGGACAGGACTCACCGGGGAGCTGTTTTTT. This chain links TRBV5-1 with TRBJ2-2; TRBD1 matches 8 bases. The germline CDR1 and CDR2 sequences are SGHRS and YFSETQ. The CDR3 sequence is 17 residues long. Losses at the gene ends were 9 bases for V and 4 bases for J; bases not matched to a gene: 17.

This clonotype was detected only a few times. The J gene is TRBJ2-5, the V gene TRBV7-9; 9 positions match TRBD1. Germline V gives CDR1 SEHNR, CDR2 FQNEAQ (reference sequence). The CDR3 consists of 16 residues. The V and J ends lost 0 bases and 5 bases, in that order; junction bases with no gene match: 7. CDR3 in amino acids: CASSLAVVGQGETQYF. CDR3 in DNA: TGTGCCAGCAGCTTAGCGGTAGTCGGACAGGGGGAGACCCAGTACTTC.

This clonotype was seen more than once but under ten times. The V call is TRBV7-6, the J call TRBJ2-7, with D perhaps given as TRBD1 or TRBD2 (5 bases each). The V end was cut by 1 base, the J end by 0 bases, with 19 bases between. This CDR3 contains 18 residues. Looked up from germline, CDR1 is SGHVS and CDR2 is FNYEAQ. The CDR3 nucleotides are TGTGCCAGCAGCTTAGATTTGCGGCCAGGGACGACCTCCTACGAGCAGTACTTC. The encoded protein is CASSLDLRPGTTSYEQYF.

As concerns this clonotype: A much bigger clone sits one base away, suggesting this may be a read error. The chain uses TRBV7-9 and TRBJ2-7; 7 bases are a match to TRBD1. Germline CDR1 and CDR2: SEHNR and FQNEAQ (reference sequence). The CDR3 has 17 residues. CDR3 sequence (DNA): TGTGCCAGCAGCTTAGGTCAGGGGGTGAGTCTCGTCTACGCGCAGTACTTC. It yields the protein CASSLGQGVSLVYAQYF.

The chain links TRBV20-1 to TRBJ1-4; 7 nucleotides line up with TRBD1. Germline V lookup: CDR1 DFQATT, CDR2 SNEGSKA (reference sequence). The V gene end was trimmed by 3 bases and the J gene end by 1 base; junction bases not matched to a gene: 5. This CDR3 region has 15 residues. The DNA of the CDR3 is TGCAGTGCTAGCCCAAACAGGGGAACTAATGAAAAACTGTTTTTT. Translated, it gives CSASPNRGTNEKLFF.

The genes are TRBV5-1 and TRBJ1-4; no clear D gene. Looked up from germline, CDR1 is SGHRS and CDR2 is YFSETQ. The V end lost 5 bases, the J end lost 7 bases, and 15 bases lay between the germline ends. This CDR3 contains 14 residues. The CDR3 nucleotides read TGCGCCAGCAGTTTGCCCGACCTACCTGAAAAACTGTTTTTT. This encodes CASSLPDLPEKLFF.